This T cell receptor beta chain comes out of a study of immune evolution from preneoplasia to lung adenocarcinoma. Study-level information: HLA loss of heterozygosity: about 7% AIS, around 16% MIA, more than 25% ADC, none AAH.

A note on this clone: The antigen remains unidentified.

V was pared by 2 bases and J by 1 base, with 14 bases between. Germline loops: CDR1 SGHVS, CDR2 FQNEAQ. CDR3 length: 16 amino acids. Regarding the study as a whole: Later-stage lesions seemingly showed higher T cell density and diversity than normal lung.

Clones were read by immunoSEQ multiplex PCR, and TCRdb kept only the in-frame ones, dropping some. This table has 6,500 to 9,500 clones, roughly 88% appearing once. Sequencing was carried out using FFPE minimally invasive lung adenocarcinoma tissue. V usage is TRBV7-8 and J usage is TRBJ1-1; D not resolved. The clonotype was recovered from an older person with lung adenocarcinoma. CDR3 nucleotides: TGTGCCAGCAGCTTAACTCAATTATCAGAGAACACTGAAGCTTTCTTT. Translating it yields CASSLTQLSENTEAFF.